The 27 T cell receptor beta chains given below trace back to one sample, sequenced in a study of blood T cell repertoires in COVID-19 (dated by TCRdb to the early 2020s). Library construction relied on the immunoSEQ multiplex PCR assay. This is the immuneACCESS table as TCRdb keeps it, with only in-frame sequences that have V and J called. A part of the clones is gone; compared with another copy, unresolved V genes explain less than half, and the rest is unexplained. Across this sample there are 55,000 to 65,000 clones, with over 80% seen only once. The biggest ten clones account for 10% to 13% of the sample. Specimen: peripheral blood. The source is a man between 25 and 39 years old with COVID-19, enrolled during active disease.

CDR3 sequence: CAISESLAGDRSYEQYF. CDR3 sequence (DNA): TGTGCCATCAGTGAGTCATTAGCGGGAGACCGCTCCTACGAGCAGTACTTC. The chain recombines TRBV10-3 with TRBJ2-7; 9 nucleotides agree with TRBD2. The CDR3 loop spans 17 amino acids. The V segment lost 0 bases and the J segment 0 bases; nucleotides outside the gene matches: 6. Germline V gives CDR1 ENHRY, CDR2 SYGVKD.

This chain connects TRBV6-2 or TRBV6-3 to TRBJ2-7; 9 bases fit TRBD2. The length of the CDR3 is 15 residues. The germline gives CDR1 MNHEY, CDR2 SVGEGT. The V segment lost 5 bases and the J segment 3 bases; nucleotides outside the gene matches: 8. Written as DNA, the CDR3 is TGTGCCAGCAGTCCCACGACTAGCGGAGTCTACGAGCAGTACTTC. It codes for CASSPTTSGVYEQYF.

The chain recombines TRBV19 with TRBJ1-1, with a possible D match to TRBD1 (5 bases). The germline V and J ends were trimmed by 7 bases and 0 bases, with 12 bases remaining between them. Germline assignment: CDR1 LNHDA and CDR2 SQIVND (reference sequence). CDR3 length: 14 residues. CDR3 loop: CASTRQNLNTEAFF. The DNA of the CDR3 is TGTGCCAGTACCAGACAGAACTTGAACACTGAAGCTTTCTTT. Together with reference TRBV19 and TRBJ1-1, the CDR3 gives the full variable domain: DGGITQSPKYLFRKEGQNVTLSCEQNLNHDAMYWYRQDPGQGLRLIYYSQIVNDFQKGDIAEGYSVSREKKESFPLTVTSAQKNPTAFYLCASTRQNLNTEAFFGQGTRLTVV.

This clone was counted only a few times. The chain employs TRBV7-9 and TRBJ1-4, with 7 bases identical to TRBD1. The germline V gene encodes CDR1 SEHNR and CDR2 FQNEAQ (reference sequence). This CDR3 is built from 16 residues. The V and J ends lost 1 base and 7 bases, in that order; junction bases with no gene match: 9. The chain's CDR3 is CASSLGRQGNGEKLFF. In DNA form, the CDR3 reads TGTGCCAGCAGCTTAGGGAGACAGGGAAACGGTGAAAAACTGTTTTTT.

The rearrangement links TRBV19 to TRBJ2-7; 13 positions match TRBD2. The CDR3 covers 19 residues. Germline V gives CDR1 LNHDA, CDR2 SQIVND (reference sequence). J lost 2 bases, V lost 6 bases, and 16 bases had no gene match. The CDR3 DNA reads as TGTGCCAGTAGCGTATCCGGACTAGCGGGAGTAGGCTCCCCCTACGAGCAGTACTTC. Its protein is CASSVSGLAGVGSPYEQYF.

This clone has a single count. V is TRBV2 and J is TRBJ2-1, with 7 bases lining up with TRBD2. This CDR3 contains 15 residues. V lost 6 bases to trimming and J lost 8 bases; unmatched junction nucleotides: 13. From germline, CDR1 is SNHLY and CDR2 FYNNEI. The CDR3 DNA sequence: TGTGCCAGCAGCAATACCAGGGCGGGGGACGATGAGCAGTTCTTC. Residues: CASSNTRAGDDEQFF.

The V and J genes are TRBV24-1 and TRBJ2-1; TRBD1 might be the D (6 bases). V was trimmed by 3 bases and J by 14 bases, leaving 25 bases between them. This CDR3 comprises 16 residues. Germline-derived CDR1 and CDR2 are KGHDR and SFDVKD. CDR3: CATSDAETGLSSEKFF. The CDR3 DNA reads as TGTGCCACCAGTGATGCGGAAACAGGGTTATCGTCCGAAAAGTTCTTC.

This chain links TRBV2 with TRBJ1-6; D remains ambiguous. The CDR3 spans 17 residues. V gave up 4 bases and J gave up 0 bases, with 13 bases separating them. Germline assignment: CDR1 SNHLY and CDR2 FYNNEI. The CDR3 protein is CASSVRRPSSYNSPLHF. The CDR3 nucleotides read TGTGCCAGCAGTGTACGCAGGCCGAGCTCCTATAATTCACCCCTCCACTTT.

In this sample, this clone turned up once. The chain is built from TRBV30 and TRBJ1-3, with a possible D match to TRBD1 (5 bases). Between the trimmed V and J ends, which lost 3 bases and 0 bases, there was a span of 9 bases. This CDR3 has 14 amino acids. The germline gives CDR1 GTSNPN, CDR2 SVGIG (reference sequence). CDR3 sequence (DNA): TGTGCCTGGAGGGACACTGACTCTGGAAACACCATATATTTT. This encodes CAWRDTDSGNTIYF.

Written as DNA, the CDR3 is TGTGCCAGCAGTCGACGACAGGGTGAGAACACTGAAGCTTTCTTT. As protein: CASSRRQGENTEAFF. This chain uses TRBV6-2 or TRBV6-3 with TRBJ1-1; 7 positions match TRBD1. CDR3 length equals 15 residues. Germline CDR1 and CDR2: MNHEY and SVGEGT. V trimming: 5 bases; J trimming: 1 base; junction bases outside the gene matches: 7.

The V call is TRBV21-1, the J call TRBJ2-7; TRBD2 is the table's D call and was not checked against the DNA. TRBV21-1 is termed a pseudogene. The CDR3 loop spans 14 amino acids. The CDR3 bases are TGTGCCAGCATCCGGGCCGGGAGAAGGTACGAGCAGTACTTC. Translated: CASIRAGRRYEQYF.

The V gene is TRBV19, the J gene TRBJ2-3; the match to TRBD1 covers 8 bases. J gave up 5 bases and V 7 bases, and 8 bases lay outside the gene matches. The CDR3 spans 14 residues. Germline V gene data show CDR1 as LNHDA and CDR2 as SQIVND (reference sequence). The CDR3 protein is CASIDRGSGDTQYF. DNA of the CDR3: TGTGCCAGTATTGACAGGGGCTCTGGAGATACGCAGTATTTT. Full variable domain (remainder filled in from reference TRBV19 and TRBJ2-3): DGGITQSPKYLFRKEGQNVTLSCEQNLNHDAMYWYRQDPGQGLRLIYYSQIVNDFQKGDIAEGYSVSREKKESFPLTVTSAQKNPTAFYLCASIDRGSGDTQYFGPGTRLTVL.

This clone occurred once. The chain employs TRBV2 and TRBJ2-2; 7 nucleotides match TRBD2. The CDR3 spans 14 residues. Trimming at V came to 6 bases and at J to 3 bases, leaving 4 bases not matched to a gene. Germline values: CDR1 SNHLY, CDR2 FYNNEI. This CDR3 reads CASRRGMDTGELFF. The CDR3 bases are TGTGCCAGCAGGCGGGGGATGGACACCGGGGAGCTGTTTTTT. The variable domain in full, with the rest retrieved from reference TRBV2 and TRBJ2-2, is EPEVTQTPSHQVTQMGQEVILRCVPISNHLYFYWYRQILGQKVEFLVSFYNNEISEKSEIFDDQFSVERPDGSNFTLKIRSTKLEDSAMYFCASRRGMDTGELFFGEGSRLTVL.

V gene TRBV15 combines with J gene TRBJ1-3, with TRBD1 matching over 7 bases. Germline assignment: CDR1 LNHNV and CDR2 YYDKDF (reference sequence). The V and J ends lost 3 bases and 4 bases, in that order; junction bases with no gene match: 6. This CDR3 contains 15 residues. The CDR3 loop is CATSRRSGGGNTIYF. In nucleotides, the CDR3 is TGTGCCACCAGCAGGAGGTCAGGGGGAGGAAACACCATATATTTT. The full variable domain, with the rest looked up from reference TRBV15 and TRBJ1-3, is DAMVIQNPRYQVTQFGKPVTLSCSQTLNHNVMYWYQQKSSQAPKLLFHYYDKDFNNEADTPDNFQSRRPNTSFCFLDIRSPGLGDTAMYLCATSRRSGGGNTIYFGEGSWLTVV.

In this sample, this clone turned up a few times. V and J are TRBV5-1 and TRBJ2-7; D may be TRBD2 (6 bases). CDR3 size: 15 residues. In germline, CDR1 is SGHRS, CDR2 YFSETQ. The V gene lost 0 bases and the J gene lost 2 bases, with 12 bases spanning the gap. In DNA, the CDR3 is TGCGCCAGCAGCTTGGCTTCTAGCGTAACCTACGAGCAGTACTTC. This sequence encodes CASSLASSVTYEQYF.

This rearrangement joins TRBV19 to TRBJ2-7; 14 bases align to TRBD2. Germline trimming cut 3 bases from V and 2 bases from J; bases unmatched to any gene: 15. The CDR3 is 20 amino acids. CDR1 is LNHDA and CDR2 is SQIVND in the germline V gene (reference sequence). CDR3 amino acids: CASSMRQTGTSGSLPYEQYF. The CDR3 bases are TGTGCCAGTAGTATGCGTCAAACCGGGACTAGCGGGAGTCTCCCCTACGAGCAGTACTTC. Filled out from reference TRBV19 and TRBJ2-7, the complete variable domain reads DGGITQSPKYLFRKEGQNVTLSCEQNLNHDAMYWYRQDPGQGLRLIYYSQIVNDFQKGDIAEGYSVSREKKESFPLTVTSAQKNPTAFYLCASSMRQTGTSGSLPYEQYFGPGTRLTVT.

The V call is TRBV27, the J call TRBJ2-3; TRBD2 agrees at 8 bases. Germline assignment: CDR1 MNHEY and CDR2 SMNVEV (reference sequence). The CDR3 extends over 18 amino acids. After removal of 1 base from V and 3 bases from J, the junction contained 12 bases not matched to a gene. The CDR3 reads CASSLFIPSGLKTDTQYF. The CDR3 DNA follows: TGTGCCAGCAGTTTATTCATCCCTAGCGGGTTAAAAACAGATACGCAGTATTTT.

J is TRBJ1-4 and V is TRBV9, with a tentative D call TRBD1 (5 bases). Germline CDR1 is SGDLS and CDR2 is YYNGEE. This CDR3 is built from 16 residues. Trimming stripped 0 bases from V and 0 bases from J, with 9 bases between. The CDR3 region is CASSVDGASTNEKLFF. The CDR3 DNA follows: TGTGCCAGCAGCGTAGATGGGGCCTCAACTAATGAAAAACTGTTTTTT.

A single count supports this clone. The CDR3 bases are TGTGCCAGCAGCCGTACTAGCTCCTCCTACAATGAGCAGTTCTTC. Translated: CASSRTSSSYNEQFF. The rearrangement joins TRBV7-2 to TRBJ2-1, with D perhaps TRBD2 (6 bases). V lost 5 bases and J 0 bases, leaving 11 bases between the germline ends. Germline V gives CDR1 SGHTA, CDR2 FQGNSA. The CDR3 spans 15 residues.

The J gene is TRBJ2-1, the V gene TRBV5-6; TRBD2 might be the D (7 bases). Germline V gives CDR1 SGHDT, CDR2 YYEEEE. V lost 6 bases, J lost 3 bases, and 16 bases lay in between. This CDR3 comprises 15 residues. The CDR3 sequence is CASTKGGGVYNEQFF. The CDR3 nucleotides are TGTGCCAGCACAAAAGGGGGAGGGGTCTACAATGAGCAGTTCTTC.

The V and J genes are TRBV19 and TRBJ2-7; tentatively, D is TRBD1 (6 bases). Germline loops: CDR1 LNHDA, CDR2 SQIVND (reference sequence). V gave up 9 bases and J gave up 1 base, with 16 bases separating them. This CDR3 spans 14 amino acids. CDR3: CASTSGAGSYEQYF. CDR3 DNA sequence: TGTGCCAGCACCTCAGGGGCAGGTTCCTACGAGCAGTACTTC. Full variable domain (missing parts from reference TRBV19 and TRBJ2-7): DGGITQSPKYLFRKEGQNVTLSCEQNLNHDAMYWYRQDPGQGLRLIYYSQIVNDFQKGDIAEGYSVSREKKESFPLTVTSAQKNPTAFYLCASTSGAGSYEQYFGPGTRLTVT.

V and J are TRBV12-3 or TRBV12-4 and TRBJ1-2; 9 bases are a match to TRBD1. The CDR3 is 13 amino acids. V dropped 6 bases and J dropped 7; count of bases not matched to a gene: 6. This chain's CDR3 is CASSRGQGSGYTF. The DNA of the CDR3 is TGTGCCAGCAGCCGGGGACAGGGAAGTGGCTACACCTTC.

The chain employs TRBV7-2 and TRBJ2-7; TRBD2 matches 10 bases. The J segment lost 6 bases and the V segment lost 5 bases, leaving 10 bases of the junction unmatched. CDR3 length: 15 residues. CDR1 and CDR2 from the germline V gene are SGHTA and FQGNSA. The CDR3 sequence: CASSPGLAEYFEQYF. CDR3 coding DNA: TGTGCCAGCAGCCCCGGACTAGCGGAATACTTCGAGCAGTACTTC.

The gene calls are TRBV3-1 (or the pseudogene TRBV3-2) and TRBJ2-1; 9 bases align to TRBD1. This CDR3 region has 13 residues. Trimming cost V 4 bases and J 10 bases; bases outside gene matches: 5. CDR1 LGHDT and CDR2 YNNKEL come from the germline V gene (reference sequence). The CDR3 DNA follows: TGTGCCAGCAGCCCGGACAGGGGTGTAGAGCAGTTCTTC. Translating gives CASSPDRGVEQFF.

The chain employs TRBV28 and TRBJ2-7; 7 bases align to TRBD2. The CDR3 is 18 residues long. The germline CDR1 and CDR2 sequences are MDHEN and SYDVKM. Germline trimming cut 7 bases from V and 2 bases from J; bases unmatched to any gene: 20. The CDR3 region is CASIGRAGRVPRAYEQYF. In nucleotides, the CDR3 is TGTGCCAGCATTGGCCGGGCAGGGAGGGTTCCAAGGGCCTACGAGCAGTACTTC.

The chain combines TRBV10-3 with TRBJ2-3, with 9 nucleotides matching TRBD2. V was clipped by 5 bases and J by 5 bases; unmatched bases: 11. Germline loops: CDR1 ENHRY, CDR2 SYGVKD. This CDR3 has 16 amino acids. In DNA, the CDR3 is TGTGCCATCAGTAGATCGACTAGCGGACGAAAAGATACGCAGTATTTT. Protein: CAISRSTSGRKDTQYF.

The J gene is TRBJ1-6, the V gene TRBV6-5; no definite D call. This CDR3 is built from 15 residues. Trimming stripped 2 bases from V and 0 bases from J, with 5 bases between. Germline V gene sequence: CDR1 MNHEY, CDR2 SVGAGI. The CDR3 sequence: CASSYVSSYNSPLHF. CDR3 nucleotides: TGTGCCAGCAGTTACGTCAGCTCCTATAATTCACCCCTCCACTTT.